This T cell receptor beta chain was observed in a study of shared clonotypes between healthy human individuals. Germline V lookup: CDR1 MNHEY, CDR2 SVGAGI. CDR3 length: 11 amino acids. Trimming pared 10 bases from V and 5 bases from J, leaving 11 bases between. The protocol was immunoSEQ multiplex PCR, while the TCRdb copy is restricted to in-frame clones and leaves out a portion. Counted here are hundreds of thousands of clones, around 81% occurring once; the ten biggest clones make up more than 10%. The chain recombines TRBV6-5 with TRBJ1-2, with D hard to call. The origin of this receptor is a woman aged 40 to 50 in good health. Some clones in this sample may be carry-over from other donors' samples. Sequences were obtained from PBMCs. For the CDR3, the DNA is TGTGCCACCTTATGGGGTTATGGCTACACCTTC. Translation: CATLWGYGYTF.